This entry features one T cell receptor (beta chain) sequence. The specificity of this receptor is unknown. No base quality information exists; no much larger clone differs at one position. The immunoSEQ v3 hsTCRB kit was used to amplify TCR beta CDR3 regions from genomic DNA through bias-controlled multiplex PCR. The TCR libraries were sequenced on an Illumina NextSeq 500 to 2 million to 2.5 million read pairs for survey level or roughly 4.5-6.5 million read pairs for deep level. Processing in the source paper ran as follows. V, D and J genes were assigned, non-productive sequences were removed, and clonality was reported by immunoSEQ Analyzer software. To compare repertoires between infused TIL and blood, productive Simpson clonality was used along with the Morisita overlap index of productive TRB rearrangements. For each clone in blood, the absolute clonotype count was estimated by multiplying the lymphocyte count by the CD3+ fraction and by the clone's productive frequency. As stored in TCRdb, this immuneACCESS dataset retains in-frame rearrangements with V and J assigned. A fraction of the clones does not appear; measured against another copy, unresolved V genes explain less than half of the discrepancy, and the remainder lacks a known reason. That table furnishes V, J and clone size, whereas the DNA furnished D and trimming. The sample table shows 40,000 to 60,000 clones, and 65% to 80% are seen once. The ten largest clones add up to under 5.5% of the sample.

These data belong to a study of TIL therapy for anti-PD-1-resistant metastatic lung cancer (dated by TCRdb to about 2021). Study-level background: Tumors were harvested prior to any PD-1/PD-L1 blockade, after which nivolumab was administered to patients, and lymphodepletion, expanded TIL infusion and IL-2 were given to patients who progressed. A median age of approximately 50 years (range about 35-80) and a median tumor PD-L1 proportion score of 6% were recorded among enrolled patients. A median non-synonymous tumor mutation burden of under 1.9 mutations per megabase was determined across the cohort by whole-exome sequencing. The cohort was composed predominantly of lung adenocarcinoma, with a handful of EGFR-mutant and two ALK-rearranged tumors included, and half of patients were identified as current or former smokers. Tumor and peripheral blood T cell receptor beta sequencing was used to track clonotypes across tumor, expanded TIL product and serial blood samples.

Summary of the overall study and its limitations: The cohort was highly selected, with more treatment-naive, never-smoker and oncogene-addicted patients than typical, limiting generalizability. The study protocol defined all tumor marker inferences as exploratory. Clonotypes from the infused TIL partially replaced the baseline peripheral repertoire and then declined over months, and persistence showed no apparent association with response.

Explained via the paper, the time point label denotes: pre-treatment sample, taken before nivolumab and TIL therapy. Adults with stage 4 NSCLC were enrolled in a dual-center phase I trial from October 2017 to early 2020. The samples were drawn from an open-label, single-arm phase I trial testing tumor-infiltrating lymphocyte therapy combined with nivolumab in advanced non-small cell lung cancer. Blood mononuclear cells from EDTA tubes were separated on a Ficoll gradient and snap-frozen as pellets, and DNA was extracted from the cells using a Qiagen mini-prep kit. The CDR3 numbers 15 residues from cysteine through phenylalanine. Only the CDR3 DNA stays, 45 bases, in frame from base 1. The germline V gene encodes CDR1 SGHKS and CDR2 YYEKEE (reference sequence). The germline ends are 19 bases apart after V is trimmed by 4 bases and J by 5 bases.

The sample consisted of blood, taken at baseline. The TCR was taken from a woman aged 30-79 years with non-small cell lung cancer. In this chain, TRBV5-5 is recombined with TRBJ2-7, with a tentative D gene TRBD1 over 6 matching bases. Here is the DNA: TGTGCCAGCAGCCCGACCGGCAGGGGTGATGACGAGCAGTACTTC. It is translated as CASSPTGRGDDEQYF.